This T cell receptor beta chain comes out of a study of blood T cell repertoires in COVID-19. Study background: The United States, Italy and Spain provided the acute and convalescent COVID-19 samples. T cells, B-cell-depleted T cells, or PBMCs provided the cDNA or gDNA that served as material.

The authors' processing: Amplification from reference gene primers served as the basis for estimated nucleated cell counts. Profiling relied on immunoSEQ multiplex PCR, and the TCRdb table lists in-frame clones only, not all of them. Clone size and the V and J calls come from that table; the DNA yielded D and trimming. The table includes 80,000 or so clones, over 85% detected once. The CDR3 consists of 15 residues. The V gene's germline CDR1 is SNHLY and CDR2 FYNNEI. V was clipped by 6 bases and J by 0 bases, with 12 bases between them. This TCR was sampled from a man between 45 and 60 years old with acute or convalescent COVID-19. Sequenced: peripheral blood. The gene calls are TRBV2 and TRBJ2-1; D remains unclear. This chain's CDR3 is CASRTADRSYNEQFF. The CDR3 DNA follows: TGTGCCAGCAGGACGGCGGATCGCTCCTACAATGAGCAGTTCTTC.